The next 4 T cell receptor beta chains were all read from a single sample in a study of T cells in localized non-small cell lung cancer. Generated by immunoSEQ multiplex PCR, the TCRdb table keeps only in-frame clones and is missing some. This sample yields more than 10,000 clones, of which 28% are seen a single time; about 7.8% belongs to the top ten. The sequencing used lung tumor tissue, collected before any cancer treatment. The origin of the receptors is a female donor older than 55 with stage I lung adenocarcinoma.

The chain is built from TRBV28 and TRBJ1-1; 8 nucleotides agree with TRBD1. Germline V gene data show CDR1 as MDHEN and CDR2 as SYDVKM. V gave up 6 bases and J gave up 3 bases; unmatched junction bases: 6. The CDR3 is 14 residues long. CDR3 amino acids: CASRLQGEYTEAFF. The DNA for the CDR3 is TGTGCCAGCAGGTTACAGGGGGAGTACACTGAAGCTTTCTTT.

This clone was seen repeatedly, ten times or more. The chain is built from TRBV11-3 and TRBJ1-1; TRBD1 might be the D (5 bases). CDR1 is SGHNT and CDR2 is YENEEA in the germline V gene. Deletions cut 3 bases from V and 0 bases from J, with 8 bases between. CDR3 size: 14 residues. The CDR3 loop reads CASSLDTLNTEAFF. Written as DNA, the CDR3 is TGTGCCAGCAGCTTGGACACACTGAACACTGAAGCTTTCTTT. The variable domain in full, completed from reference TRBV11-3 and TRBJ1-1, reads EAGVVQSPRYKIIEKKQPVAFWCNPISGHNTLYWYLQNLGQGPELLIRYENEEAVDDSQLPKDRFSAERLKGVDSTLKIQPAELGDSAVYLCASSLDTLNTEAFFGQGTRLTVV.

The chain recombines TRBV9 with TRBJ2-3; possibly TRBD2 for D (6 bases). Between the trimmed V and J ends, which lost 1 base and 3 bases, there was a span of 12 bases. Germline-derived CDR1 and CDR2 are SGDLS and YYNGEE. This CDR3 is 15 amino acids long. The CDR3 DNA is TGTGCCAGCAGCGTAAGGCCTGGGGGGACAGATACGCAGTATTTT. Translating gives CASSVRPGGTDTQYF.

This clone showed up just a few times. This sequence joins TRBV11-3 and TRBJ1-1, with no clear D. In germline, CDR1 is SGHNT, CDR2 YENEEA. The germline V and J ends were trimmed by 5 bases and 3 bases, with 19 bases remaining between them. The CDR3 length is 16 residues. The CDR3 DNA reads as TGTGCCAGCAGCCCCACCTCCGGGAGCGCTCACACTGAAGCTTTCTTT. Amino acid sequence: CASSPTSGSAHTEAFF.